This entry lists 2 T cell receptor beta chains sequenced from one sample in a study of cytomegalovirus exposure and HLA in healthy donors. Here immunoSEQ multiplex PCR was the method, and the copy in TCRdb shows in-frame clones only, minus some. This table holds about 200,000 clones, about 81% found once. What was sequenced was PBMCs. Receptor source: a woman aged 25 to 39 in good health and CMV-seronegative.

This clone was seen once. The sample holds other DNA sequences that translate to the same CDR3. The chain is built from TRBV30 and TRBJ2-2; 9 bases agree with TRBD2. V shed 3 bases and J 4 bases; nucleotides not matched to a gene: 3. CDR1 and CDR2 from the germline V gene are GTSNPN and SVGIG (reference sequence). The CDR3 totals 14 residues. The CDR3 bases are TGTGCCTGGAGGACTAGCGGAAGCACCGGGGAGCTGTTTTTT. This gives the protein CAWRTSGSTGELFF.

CDR3 in amino acids: CASSEGQTTDTQYF. DNA for the CDR3: TGTGCCAGCAGCGAGGGCCAAACCACAGATACGCAGTATTTT. The chain recombines TRBV19 with TRBJ2-3; D might be TRBD2 (5 bases). This CDR3 spans 14 amino acids. V was trimmed by 9 bases and J by 2 bases, leaving 15 bases between them. CDR1 is LNHDA and CDR2 is SQIVND in the germline V gene (reference sequence).